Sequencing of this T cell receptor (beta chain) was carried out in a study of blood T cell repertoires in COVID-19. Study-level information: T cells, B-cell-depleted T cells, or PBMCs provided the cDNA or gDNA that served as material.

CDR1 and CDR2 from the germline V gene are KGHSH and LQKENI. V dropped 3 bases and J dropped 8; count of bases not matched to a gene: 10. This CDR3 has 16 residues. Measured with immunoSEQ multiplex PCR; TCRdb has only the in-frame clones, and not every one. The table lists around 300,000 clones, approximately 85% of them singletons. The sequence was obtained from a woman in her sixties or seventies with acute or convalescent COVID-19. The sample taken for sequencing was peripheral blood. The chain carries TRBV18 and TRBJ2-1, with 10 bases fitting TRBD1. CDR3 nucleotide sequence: TGTGCCAGCTCACCTAGAGTCCGTGGGACAGGGGATGAGCAGTTCTTC. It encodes CASSPRVRGTGDEQFF. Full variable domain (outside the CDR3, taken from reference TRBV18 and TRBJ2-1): NAGVMQNPRHLVRRRGQEARLRCSPMKGHSHVYWYRQLPEEGLKFMVYLQKENIIDESGMPKERFSAEFPKEGPSILRIQQVVRGDSAAYFCASSPRVRGTGDEQFFGPGTRLTVL.